The 26 T cell receptor beta chains presented below share a single source sample, sequenced in a study of shared clonotypes between healthy human individuals. Some clones are missing from TCRdb's copy, which holds only in-frame ones; the method was immunoSEQ multiplex PCR. This table holds approximately 840,000 clones, approximately 96% found once. CD45RO negativity and positive selection for CCR7 defined naive CD8 cells, a population that excluded terminally differentiated effector memory CD45RA+ cells. Sequencing was carried out using naive CD8+ T cells sorted from blood. The receptors derive from a man aged 25 to 45 in good health.

The chain carries TRBV7-9 and TRBJ2-1; no clear D gene. Per the germline V gene, CDR1 is SEHNR and CDR2 is FQNEAQ (reference sequence). This CDR3 contains 14 residues. Trimming took off 3 bases at V and 2 bases at J, with 8 bases between the two ends. CDR3 sequence: CASSFLRTYNEQFF. CDR3 coding DNA: TGTGCCAGCAGCTTTCTGCGGACCTACAATGAGCAGTTCTTC.

A remark on this clone: Distinct nucleotide sequences in the sample also encode this CDR3. The chain carries TRBV13 and TRBJ2-5; D is uncertain. The germline V gene has CDR1 PRHDT and CDR2 FYEKMQ (reference sequence). There are 11 residues in the CDR3. Deletions cut 3 bases from V and 2 bases from J, with 1 base between. CDR3 sequence (DNA): TGTGCCAGCAGCTTTCAAGAGACCCAGTACTTC. Its protein is CASSFQETQYF.

The V and J genes are TRBV7-6 and TRBJ2-7; tentatively, D is TRBD1 (5 bases). V lost 6 bases, J lost 0 bases, and 9 bases lay in between. Germline V lookup: CDR1 SGHVS, CDR2 FNYEAQ. This CDR3 region has 13 residues. The DNA of the CDR3 is TGTGCCAGCAGGGACACCAACTCCTACGAGCAGTACTTC. The encoded protein is CASRDTNSYEQYF. Full variable domain (rest looked up from reference TRBV7-6 and TRBJ2-7): GAGVSQSPRYKVTKRGQDVALRCDPISGHVSLYWYRQALGQGPEFLTYFNYEAQQDKSGLPNDRFSAERPEGSISTLTIQRTEQRDSAMYRCASRDTNSYEQYFGPGTRLTVT.

Comments on this clone: The sample carries other DNA sequences with the same CDR3. The V and J genes are TRBV27 and TRBJ2-7; D is uncertain. This CDR3 comprises 13 residues. Trimming cost V 6 bases and J 0 bases, with 9 bases left between them. Germline lookup yields CDR1 MNHEY and CDR2 SMNVEV (reference sequence). This CDR3 reads CASSAGASYEQYF. Here the CDR3 DNA reads TGTGCCAGCAGCGCCGGCGCCTCCTACGAGCAGTACTTC.

This clone appeared once. The rearrangement uses TRBV6-6 and TRBJ1-4, with D uncertain. Germline V gene data show CDR1 as MNHNY and CDR2 as SVGAGI (reference sequence). This CDR3 contains 13 residues. V was trimmed by 6 bases and J by 6 bases, leaving 11 bases between them. The DNA of the CDR3 is TGTGCCAGCAGCCGGCCGGCCGATGAAAAACTGTTTTTT. It translates to CASSRPADEKLFF.

The chain joins TRBV7-6 to TRBJ2-5; D is undetermined. Germline loops: CDR1 SGHVS, CDR2 FNYEAQ. V dropped 5 bases and J dropped 4 bases, with 5 bases sitting between them. CDR3 length equals 11 residues. The chain's CDR3 is CASSPLETQYF. The CDR3 DNA reads as TGTGCCAGCAGCCCCCTAGAGACCCAGTACTTC. The full variable domain, its missing parts supplied by reference TRBV7-6 and TRBJ2-5, is GAGVSQSPRYKVTKRGQDVALRCDPISGHVSLYWYRQALGQGPEFLTYFNYEAQQDKSGLPNDRFSAERPEGSISTLTIQRTEQRDSAMYRCASSPLETQYFGPGTRLLVL.

This sequence joins TRBV7-9 and TRBJ1-2, with D unclear. Trimming pared 2 bases from V and 6 bases from J, leaving 13 bases between. The CDR3 is 14 amino acids. Germline values: CDR1 SEHNR, CDR2 FQNEAQ (reference sequence). In DNA, the CDR3 is TGTGCCAGCAGCTTAATGTTGCGTCGGAATGGCTACACCTTC. Residues: CASSLMLRRNGYTF. Together with reference TRBV7-9 and TRBJ1-2, the CDR3 gives the full variable domain: DTGVSQNPRHKITKRGQNVTFRCDPISEHNRLYWYRQTLGQGPEFLTYFQNEAQLEKSRLLSDRFSAERPKGSFSTLEIQRTEQGDSAMYLCASSLMLRRNGYTFGSGTRLTVV.

This chain joins TRBV14 and TRBJ2-7; either TRBD1 or TRBD2 may fit D (6 bases each). The CDR3 is 15 amino acids. Germline V CDR1 and CDR2: SGHDN, FVKESK. The ends were cut back, 1 base at V and 2 bases at J, with 12 bases in the middle. CDR3 DNA sequence: TGTGCCAGCAGCCAAGTCCACGGGGGCCCCTACGAGCAGTACTTC. Translating it yields CASSQVHGGPYEQYF.

V and J are TRBV7-9 and TRBJ1-1; 11 bases match TRBD1. The J segment lost 4 bases and the V segment lost 6 bases, leaving 13 bases of the junction unmatched. Germline V lookup: CDR1 SEHNR, CDR2 FQNEAQ (reference sequence). CDR3 length: 17 residues. The CDR3 sequence is CASRSTGTGGRGTEAFF. The CDR3, as DNA: TGTGCCAGCAGGTCGACCGGGACAGGGGGTCGCGGCACTGAAGCTTTCTTT.

This chain connects TRBV5-1 to TRBJ2-1; D possibly corresponds to TRBD1 (6 bases). The CDR3 is made up of 15 amino acids. Trimming took off 4 bases at V and 0 bases at J, with 11 bases between the two ends. CDR1 SGHRS and CDR2 YFSETQ come from the germline V gene. The CDR3 region is CASSPLDSSYNEQFF. CDR3 bases: TGCGCCAGCAGCCCCCTGGACAGCTCCTACAATGAGCAGTTCTTC.

The CDR3 loop is CATGTRNTEAFF. CDR3 coding DNA: TGTGCCACCGGGACACGAAACACTGAAGCTTTCTTT. The chain combines TRBV2 with TRBJ1-1, with a weak D call TRBD1 (6 bases). The CDR3 sequence is 12 residues long. The V gene's germline CDR1 is SNHLY and CDR2 FYNNEI. Trimming left V 10 bases short and J 2 bases short, with 11 bases between.

The gene calls are TRBV7-8 and TRBJ2-7; D is unresolved. Trimming stripped 5 bases from V and 1 base from J, with 18 bases between. The germline CDR1 and CDR2 sequences are SGHVS and FQNEAQ. The CDR3 has 16 amino acids. DNA of the CDR3: TGTGCCAGCAGCCCGGTTGGAAATAGACTTTCCTACGAGCAGTACTTC. It yields the protein CASSPVGNRLSYEQYF.

This chain links TRBV27 with TRBJ2-7; weak D call: TRBD1 (5 bases). Germline V gene data show CDR1 as MNHEY and CDR2 as SMNVEV (reference sequence). The CDR3 spans 16 residues. Trimming took off 3 bases at V and 1 base at J, with 16 bases between the two ends. The CDR3 protein is CASSFHTGLGSYEQYF. The CDR3 region has the DNA TGTGCCAGCAGTTTTCACACAGGCCTCGGGTCCTACGAGCAGTACTTC.

The rearrangement joins TRBV27 to TRBJ2-5; D gene ambiguous. Germline lookup yields CDR1 MNHEY and CDR2 SMNVEV (reference sequence). The V end was cut by 3 bases, the J end by 4 bases, with 12 bases between. This CDR3 spans 14 amino acids. CDR3 nucleotides: TGTGCCAGCAGTTTTATCCGGGCGGTAGAGACCCAGTACTTC. Protein product: CASSFIRAVETQYF.

The genes are TRBV11-3 and TRBJ2-3; D might be TRBD2 (5 bases). This CDR3 region has 13 residues. V lost 5 bases and J lost 4, with 10 bases in between. Germline loops: CDR1 SGHNT, CDR2 YENEEA. The CDR3 reads CASSPRGSDTQYF. The DNA of the CDR3 is TGTGCCAGCAGCCCACGAGGGTCAGATACGCAGTATTTT.

The V call is TRBV6-1, the J call TRBJ2-7, with a possible D match to TRBD1 (6 bases). The V end was cut by 2 bases, the J end by 3 bases, with 11 bases between. The CDR3 runs to 14 residues. Germline CDR1 reads MNHNS; CDR2 reads SASEGT. The CDR3 DNA follows: TGTGCCAGCAGTGAACGGGGACACCGCTACGAGCAGTACTTC. It translates to CASSERGHRYEQYF.

This chain joins TRBV27 and TRBJ1-3; D uncertain. There are 15 residues in the CDR3. V shed 4 bases and J shed 2 bases, with 12 bases lying between them. Germline V lookup: CDR1 MNHEY, CDR2 SMNVEV (reference sequence). DNA of the CDR3: TGTGCCAGCAGTTCGTCCACAGAGACTGGAAACACCATATATTTT. It is translated as CASSSSTETGNTIYF.

The genes are TRBV6-1 and TRBJ2-1; 15 bases align to TRBD2. The V segment lost 4 bases and the J segment 4 bases; nucleotides outside the gene matches: 8. The CDR3 has 18 amino acids. The germline CDR1 and CDR2 sequences are MNHNS and SASEGT. CDR3 protein: CASSGDWTSGRAYNEQFF. CDR3 DNA: TGTGCCAGCAGTGGTGATTGGACTAGCGGGAGGGCATACAATGAGCAGTTCTTC.

The chain carries TRBV5-5 and TRBJ1-4, with D hard to call. CDR1 SGHKS and CDR2 YYEKEE come from the germline V gene (reference sequence). The CDR3 length is 14 residues. Trimming removed 1 base from V and 6 bases from J, with 10 bases in between. The CDR3 nucleotides are TGTGCCAGCAGCTTGTTGGAGGGAGATGAAAAACTGTTTTTT. Encoded protein: CASSLLEGDEKLFF.

V and J are TRBV7-9 and TRBJ2-1; D tentatively reads TRBD1 or TRBD2 (5 bases each). Trimming stripped 0 bases from V and 0 bases from J, with 12 bases between. CDR1 is SEHNR, CDR2 FQNEAQ, per germline (reference sequence). The length of the CDR3 is 17 residues. The CDR3 DNA reads as TGTGCCAGCAGCTTAGCCGCAGGGACGAGCTCCTACAATGAGCAGTTCTTC. Its translation is CASSLAAGTSSYNEQFF.

The rearrangement uses TRBV4-1 and TRBJ2-3, with 8 bases that match TRBD2. Germline V gene data show CDR1 as MGHRA and CDR2 as YSYEKL. The CDR3 loop spans 15 amino acids. With 4 bases clipped from V and 4 bases from J, the junction kept 7 bases outside the gene matches. Here the CDR3 reads CASSPAGGRADTQYF. The DNA for the CDR3 is TGCGCCAGCAGCCCCGCGGGGGGCCGAGCAGATACGCAGTATTTT.

V gene TRBV11-2 combines with J gene TRBJ1-2; 8 bases map to TRBD1. There are 14 residues in the CDR3. The germline V gene has CDR1 SGHAT and CDR2 FQNNGV. With V trimmed by 5 bases and J by 7 bases, 9 bases remained unmatched. The DNA for the CDR3 is TGTGCCAGCAGCGGCCGGGACAGGTTACGTGGCTACACCTTC. Residues: CASSGRDRLRGYTF.

Concerning this clone itself: The germline gene is not matched at one end of the junction; a read error may be the cause. The V call is TRBV6-5, the J call TRBJ2-1; D gene uncertain. The CDR3 is 12 amino acids. Germline CDR1 reads MNHEY; CDR2 reads SVGAGI. CDR3 bases: TGTGCCAGCAGTTCCAACTACGATGAGCAGTTCTTC. Protein sequence: CASSSNYDEQFF.

This rearrangement joins TRBV9 to TRBJ2-7, with D perhaps matching TRBD2 (6 bases). The CDR3 is 16 amino acids. Looked up from germline, CDR1 is SGDLS and CDR2 is YYNGEE. V lost 4 bases, J lost 3 bases, and 20 bases lay in between. The CDR3 region is CASSPSGTPPGYEQYF. As DNA, the CDR3 is TGTGCCAGCAGCCCATCCGGGACTCCGCCCGGCTACGAGCAGTACTTC.

The rearrangement uses TRBV7-9 and TRBJ2-1; 9 positions match TRBD1. V trimming: 2 bases; J trimming: 5 bases; junction bases outside the gene matches: 10. This CDR3 contains 17 residues. Germline CDR1 and CDR2: SEHNR and FQNEAQ (reference sequence). The CDR3 DNA is TGTGCCAGCAGCTTAAGCCACAGGGGGCGCGTAGACAATGAGCAGTTCTTC. Protein: CASSLSHRGRVDNEQFF.

The chain uses TRBV6-5 and TRBJ2-2; D ambiguous. Germline CDR1 MNHEY, CDR2 SVGAGI. This CDR3 is built from 12 residues. The V gene lost 2 bases and the J gene lost 6 bases, with 4 bases spanning the gap. For the CDR3, the DNA is TGTGCCAGCAGTTACGGGCCCGGGGAGCTGTTTTTT. The encoded protein is CASSYGPGELFF.